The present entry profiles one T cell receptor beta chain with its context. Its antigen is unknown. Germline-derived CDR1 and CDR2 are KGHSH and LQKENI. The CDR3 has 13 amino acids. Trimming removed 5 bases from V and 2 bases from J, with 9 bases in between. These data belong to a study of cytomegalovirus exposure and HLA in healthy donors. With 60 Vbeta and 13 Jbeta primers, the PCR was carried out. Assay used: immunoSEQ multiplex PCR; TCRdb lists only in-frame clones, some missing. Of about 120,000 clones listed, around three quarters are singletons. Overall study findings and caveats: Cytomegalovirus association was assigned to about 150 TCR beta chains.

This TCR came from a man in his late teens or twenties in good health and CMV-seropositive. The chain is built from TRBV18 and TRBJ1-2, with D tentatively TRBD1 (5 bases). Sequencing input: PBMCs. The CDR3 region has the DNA TGTGCCAGCTCATCGGACAAGAACTATGGCTACACCTTC. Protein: CASSSDKNYGYTF.